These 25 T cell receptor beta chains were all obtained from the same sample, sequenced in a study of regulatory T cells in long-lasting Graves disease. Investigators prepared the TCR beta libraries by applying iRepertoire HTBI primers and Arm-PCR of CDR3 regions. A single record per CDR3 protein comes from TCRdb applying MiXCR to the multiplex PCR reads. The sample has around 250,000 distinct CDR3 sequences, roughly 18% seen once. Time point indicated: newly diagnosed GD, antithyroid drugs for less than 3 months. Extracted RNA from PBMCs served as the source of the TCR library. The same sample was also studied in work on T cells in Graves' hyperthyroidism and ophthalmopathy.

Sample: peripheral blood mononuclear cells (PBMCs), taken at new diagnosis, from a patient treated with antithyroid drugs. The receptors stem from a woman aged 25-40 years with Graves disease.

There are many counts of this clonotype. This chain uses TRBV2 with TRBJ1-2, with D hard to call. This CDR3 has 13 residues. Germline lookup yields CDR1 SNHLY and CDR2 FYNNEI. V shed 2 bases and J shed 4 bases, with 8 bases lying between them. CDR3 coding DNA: TGTGCCAGCAGTGAAAAGGGAGGCTATGGCTACACCTTC. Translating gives CASSEKGGYGYTF.

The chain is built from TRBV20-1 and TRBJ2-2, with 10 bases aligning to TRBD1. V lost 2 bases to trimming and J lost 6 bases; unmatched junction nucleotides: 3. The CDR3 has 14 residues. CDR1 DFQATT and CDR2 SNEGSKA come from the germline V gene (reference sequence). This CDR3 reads CSARRQGASGELFF. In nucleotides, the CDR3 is TGCAGTGCTAGAAGACAGGGGGCTTCCGGGGAGCTGTTTTTT.

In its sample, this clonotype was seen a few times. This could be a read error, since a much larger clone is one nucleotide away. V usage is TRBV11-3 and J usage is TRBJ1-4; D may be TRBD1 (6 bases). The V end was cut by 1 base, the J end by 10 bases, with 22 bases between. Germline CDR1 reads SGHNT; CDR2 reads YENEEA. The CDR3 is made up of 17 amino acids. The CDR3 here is CASSLGIQGLQDGKLFF. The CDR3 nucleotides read TGTGCCAGCAGCTTAGGGATACAGGGACTGCAGGATGGAAAACTGTTTTTT.

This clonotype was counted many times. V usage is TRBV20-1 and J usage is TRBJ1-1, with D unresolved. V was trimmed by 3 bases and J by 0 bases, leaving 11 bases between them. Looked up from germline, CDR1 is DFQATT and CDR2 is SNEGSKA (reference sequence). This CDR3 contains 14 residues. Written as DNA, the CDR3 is TGCAGTGCTAGGCGCGGACTGTTGAACACTGAAGCTTTCTTT. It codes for CSARRGLLNTEAFF.

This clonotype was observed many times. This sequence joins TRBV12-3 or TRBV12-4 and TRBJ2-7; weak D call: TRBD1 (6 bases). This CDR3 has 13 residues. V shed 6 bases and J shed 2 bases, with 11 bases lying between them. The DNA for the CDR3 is TGTGCCAGCAGCCCGGACAGAACCTACGAGCAGTACTTC. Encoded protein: CASSPDRTYEQYF.

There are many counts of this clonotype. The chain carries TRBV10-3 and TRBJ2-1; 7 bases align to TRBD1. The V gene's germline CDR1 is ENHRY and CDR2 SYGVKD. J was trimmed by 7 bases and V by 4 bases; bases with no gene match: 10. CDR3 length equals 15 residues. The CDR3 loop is CAISGDRDRRNEQFF. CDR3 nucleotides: TGTGCCATCAGTGGGGACCGGGACAGACGGAATGAGCAGTTCTTC.

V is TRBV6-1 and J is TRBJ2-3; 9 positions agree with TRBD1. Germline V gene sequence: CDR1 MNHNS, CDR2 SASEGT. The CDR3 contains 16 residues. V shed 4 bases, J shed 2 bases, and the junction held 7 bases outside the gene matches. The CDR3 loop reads CASSAHRGPVTDTQYF. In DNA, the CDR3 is TGTGCCAGCAGTGCACACAGGGGGCCGGTCACAGATACGCAGTATTTT.

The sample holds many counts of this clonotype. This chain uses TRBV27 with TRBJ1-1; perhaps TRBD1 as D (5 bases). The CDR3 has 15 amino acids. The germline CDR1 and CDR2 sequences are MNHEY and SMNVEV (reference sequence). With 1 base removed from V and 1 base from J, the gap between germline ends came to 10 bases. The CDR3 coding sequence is TGTGCCAGCAGTTTATGGGGGAGAGCGAACACTGAAGCTTTCTTT. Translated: CASSLWGRANTEAFF.

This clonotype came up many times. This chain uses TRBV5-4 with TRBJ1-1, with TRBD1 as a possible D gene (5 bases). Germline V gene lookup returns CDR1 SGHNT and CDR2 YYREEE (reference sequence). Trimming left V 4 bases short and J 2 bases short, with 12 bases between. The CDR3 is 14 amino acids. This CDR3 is CASSPHTGNTEAFF. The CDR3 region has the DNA TGTGCCAGCAGCCCACACACAGGAAACACTGAAGCTTTCTTT.

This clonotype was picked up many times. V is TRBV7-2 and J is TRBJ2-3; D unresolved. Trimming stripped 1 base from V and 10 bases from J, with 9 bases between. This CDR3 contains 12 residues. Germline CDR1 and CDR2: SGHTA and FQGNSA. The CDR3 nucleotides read TGTGCCAGCAGCTTAGGGGGTTCGGCGCAGTATTTT. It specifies CASSLGGSAQYF.

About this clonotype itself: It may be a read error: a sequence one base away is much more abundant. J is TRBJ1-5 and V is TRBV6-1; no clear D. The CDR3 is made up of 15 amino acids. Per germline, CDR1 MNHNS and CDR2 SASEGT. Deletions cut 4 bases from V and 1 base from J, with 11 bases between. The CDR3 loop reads CASSVWTISNQPQHF. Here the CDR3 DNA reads TGTGCCAGCAGTGTATGGACGATCAGCAATCAGCCCCAGCATTTT.

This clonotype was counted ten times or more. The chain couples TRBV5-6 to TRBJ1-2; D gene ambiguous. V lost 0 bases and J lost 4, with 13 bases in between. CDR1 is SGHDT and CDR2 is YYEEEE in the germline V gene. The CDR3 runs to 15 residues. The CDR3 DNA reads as TGTGCCAGCAGCTTGGCCGATTGGGGTAGCTATGGCTACACCTTC. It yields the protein CASSLADWGSYGYTF.

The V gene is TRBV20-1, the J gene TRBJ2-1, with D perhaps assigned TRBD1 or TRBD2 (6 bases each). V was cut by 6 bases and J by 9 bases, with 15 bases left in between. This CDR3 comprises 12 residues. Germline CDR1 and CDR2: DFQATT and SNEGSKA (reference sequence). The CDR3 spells CSAPWGAREQFF. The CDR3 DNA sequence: TGCAGTGCCCCGTGGGGGGCGCGTGAGCAGTTCTTC.

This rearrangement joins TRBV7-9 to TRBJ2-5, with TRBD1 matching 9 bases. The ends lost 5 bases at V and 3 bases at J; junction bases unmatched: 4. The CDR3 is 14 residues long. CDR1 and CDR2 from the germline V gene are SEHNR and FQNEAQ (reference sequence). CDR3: CASSQTGGEETQYF. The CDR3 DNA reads TGTGCCAGCAGCCAGACAGGGGGAGAAGAGACCCAGTACTTC.

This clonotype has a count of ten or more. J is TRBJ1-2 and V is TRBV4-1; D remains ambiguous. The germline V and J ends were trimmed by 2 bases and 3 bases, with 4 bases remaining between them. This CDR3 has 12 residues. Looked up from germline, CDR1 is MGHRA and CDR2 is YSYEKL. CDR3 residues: CASSQRYYGYTF. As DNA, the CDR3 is TGCGCCAGCAGCCAACGTTACTATGGCTACACCTTC.

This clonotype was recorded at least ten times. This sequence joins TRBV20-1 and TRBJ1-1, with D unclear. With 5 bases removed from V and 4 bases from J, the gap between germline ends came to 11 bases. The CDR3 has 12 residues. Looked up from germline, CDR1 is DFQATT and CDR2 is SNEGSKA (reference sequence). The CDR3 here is CSAPGRGTEAFF. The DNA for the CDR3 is TGCAGTGCTCCTGGTCGGGGCACTGAAGCTTTCTTT.

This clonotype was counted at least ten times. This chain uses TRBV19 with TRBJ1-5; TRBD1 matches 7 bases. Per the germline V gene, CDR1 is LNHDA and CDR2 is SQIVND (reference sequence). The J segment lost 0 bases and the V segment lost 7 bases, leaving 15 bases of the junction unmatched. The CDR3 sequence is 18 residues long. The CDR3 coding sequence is TGTGCCAGTACCCCCAAAGGGCCCAGGGGGAATAGCAATCAGCCCCAGCATTTT. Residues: CASTPKGPRGNSNQPQHF.

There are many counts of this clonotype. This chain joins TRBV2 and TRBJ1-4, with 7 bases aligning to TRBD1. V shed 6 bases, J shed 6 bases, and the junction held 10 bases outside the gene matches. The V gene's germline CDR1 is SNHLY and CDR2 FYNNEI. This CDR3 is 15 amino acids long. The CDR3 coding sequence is TGTGCCAGCAGCACGACCAGGGGGGGTTATGAAAAACTGTTTTTT. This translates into CASSTTRGGYEKLFF. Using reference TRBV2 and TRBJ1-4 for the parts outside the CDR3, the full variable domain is EPEVTQTPSHQVTQMGQEVILRCVPISNHLYFYWYRQILGQKVEFLVSFYNNEISEKSEIFDDQFSVERPDGSNFTLKIRSTKLEDSAMYFCASSTTRGGYEKLFFGSGTQLSVL.

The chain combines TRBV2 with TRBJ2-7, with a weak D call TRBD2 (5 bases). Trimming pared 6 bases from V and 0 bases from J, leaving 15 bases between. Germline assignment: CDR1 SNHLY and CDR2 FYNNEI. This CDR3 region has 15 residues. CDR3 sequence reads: CASSPDLFYSYEQYF. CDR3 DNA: TGTGCCAGCAGCCCGGACTTATTTTACTCCTACGAGCAGTACTTC. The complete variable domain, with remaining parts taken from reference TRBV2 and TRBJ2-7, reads EPEVTQTPSHQVTQMGQEVILRCVPISNHLYFYWYRQILGQKVEFLVSFYNNEISEKSEIFDDQFSVERPDGSNFTLKIRSTKLEDSAMYFCASSPDLFYSYEQYFGPGTRLTVT.

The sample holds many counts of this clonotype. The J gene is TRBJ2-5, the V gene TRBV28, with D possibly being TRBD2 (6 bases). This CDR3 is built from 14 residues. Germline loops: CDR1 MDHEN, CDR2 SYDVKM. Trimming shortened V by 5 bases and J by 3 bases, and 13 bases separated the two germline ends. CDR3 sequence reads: CASSLAGTEETQYF. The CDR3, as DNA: TGTGCCAGCAGTCTCGCCGGGACTGAAGAGACCCAGTACTTC.

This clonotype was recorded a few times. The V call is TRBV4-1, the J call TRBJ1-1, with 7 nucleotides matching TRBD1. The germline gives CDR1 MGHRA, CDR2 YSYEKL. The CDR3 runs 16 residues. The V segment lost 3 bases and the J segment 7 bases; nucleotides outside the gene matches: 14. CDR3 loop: CASSHSPSRQGGEAFF. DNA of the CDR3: TGCGCCAGCAGCCACTCACCGTCTCGACAGGGCGGTGAAGCTTTCTTT.

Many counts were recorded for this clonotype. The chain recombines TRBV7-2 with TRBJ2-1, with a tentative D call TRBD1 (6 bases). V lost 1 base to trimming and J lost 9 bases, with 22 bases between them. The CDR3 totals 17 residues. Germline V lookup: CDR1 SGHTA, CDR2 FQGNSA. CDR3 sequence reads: CASSLVFLRTRGIEQFF. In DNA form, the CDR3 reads TGTGCCAGCAGCTTAGTCTTCCTTCGAACCAGGGGCATTGAGCAGTTCTTC.

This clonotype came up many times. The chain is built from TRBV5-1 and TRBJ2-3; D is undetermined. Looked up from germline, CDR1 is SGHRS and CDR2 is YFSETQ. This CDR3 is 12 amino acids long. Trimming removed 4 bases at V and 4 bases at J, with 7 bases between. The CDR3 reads CASSPPSDTQYF. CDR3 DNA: TGCGCCAGCAGCCCCCCGTCAGATACGCAGTATTTT.

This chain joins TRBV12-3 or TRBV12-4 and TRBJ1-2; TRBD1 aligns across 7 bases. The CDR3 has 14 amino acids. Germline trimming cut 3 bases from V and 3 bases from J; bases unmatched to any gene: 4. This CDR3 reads CASSFQGVYYGYTF. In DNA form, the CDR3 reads TGTGCCAGCAGTTTTCAGGGGGTTTACTATGGCTACACCTTC.

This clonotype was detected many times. The CDR3 sequence is CATSSPSSPLHF. The CDR3 coding sequence is TGTGCCACCAGCAGTCCAAGTTCACCCCTCCACTTT. The V gene is TRBV15, the J gene TRBJ1-6, with D unresolved. V was pared by 3 bases and J by 9 bases, with 6 bases between. Looked up from germline, CDR1 is LNHNV and CDR2 is YYDKDF (reference sequence). The CDR3 has 12 residues. The full variable domain, completed using reference TRBV15 and TRBJ1-6, is DAMVIQNPRYQVTQFGKPVTLSCSQTLNHNVMYWYQQKSSQAPKLLFHYYDKDFNNEADTPDNFQSRRPNTSFCFLDIRSPGLGDTAMYLCATSSPSSPLHFGNGTRLTVT.